These 31 T cell receptor beta chains originate from one sample sequenced in a study of control samples from healthy donors and cancer patients. Clones were read by immunoSEQ multiplex PCR, and TCRdb kept only the in-frame ones, dropping some. Among some 140,000 clones listed, approximately 94% were seen once. Sequencing input: blood. Receptors originate from a man in his forties in good health.

The genes are TRBV5-1 and TRBJ2-5; a possible D gene is TRBD2 (5 bases). Germline assignment: CDR1 SGHRS and CDR2 YFSETQ. The CDR3 runs to 16 residues. The germline V and J ends were trimmed by 9 bases and 0 bases, with 21 bases remaining between them. As DNA, the CDR3 is TGCGCCACCTGTGTTGGGTCGTCGGGGAACCAAGAGACCCAGTACTTC. Its protein product is CATCVGSSGNQETQYF.

The chain is built from TRBV5-6 and TRBJ1-2, with D unclear. The V end was cut by 2 bases, the J end by 5 bases, with 10 bases between. This CDR3 has 13 amino acids. The V gene's germline CDR1 is SGHDT and CDR2 YYEEEE. The chain's CDR3 is CASSFNPLYGYTF. The CDR3, as DNA: TGTGCCAGCAGCTTTAATCCACTTTATGGCTACACCTTC.

The chain couples TRBV12-3 or TRBV12-4 to TRBJ2-2, with D perhaps TRBD1 (6 bases). V lost 6 bases and J 1 base, leaving 6 bases between the germline ends. This CDR3 has 13 residues. CDR3 nucleotides: TGTGCCAGCAGGACAGGGAACACCGGGGAGCTGTTTTTT. This gives the protein CASRTGNTGELFF.

The gene calls are TRBV7-9 and TRBJ2-2; D is possibly TRBD1 (6 bases). This CDR3 region has 16 residues. Trimming cost V 3 bases and J 0 bases, with 11 bases left between them. CDR1 and CDR2 (germline): SEHNR, FQNEAQ (reference sequence). This CDR3 is CASSLATGSNTGELFF. The DNA for the CDR3 is TGTGCCAGCAGCTTGGCGACAGGATCGAACACCGGGGAGCTGTTTTTT.

J is TRBJ2-7 and V is TRBV27; 9 bases match TRBD1. With 2 bases clipped from V and 4 bases from J, the junction kept 3 bases outside the gene matches. This CDR3 has 14 residues. Germline values: CDR1 MNHEY, CDR2 SMNVEV (reference sequence). The chain's CDR3 is CASSLMDRGYEQYF. Here the CDR3 DNA reads TGTGCCAGCAGTTTAATGGACAGGGGATACGAGCAGTACTTC.

Only one count was recorded for this clone. This chain links TRBV13 with TRBJ1-1, with 7 nucleotides matching TRBD1. This CDR3 contains 15 residues. J lost 5 bases, V lost 3 bases, and 9 bases had no gene match. Germline V gene data show CDR1 as PRHDT and CDR2 as FYEKMQ (reference sequence). The CDR3 protein is CASSFNRGGRTEAFF. The CDR3 bases are TGTGCCAGCAGCTTTAACAGGGGAGGACGGACTGAAGCTTTCTTT.

Notes on this clone: The junction does not match germline at one end; this may be a read error. The CDR3 bases are TGTGCCTGCAGGGGGAGTTCACCCCTCCACTTT. Its translation is CACRGSSPLHF. The chain uses TRBV2 and TRBJ1-6, with TRBD1 identical over 7 bases. The length of the CDR3 is 11 residues. Germline CDR1 and CDR2: SNHLY and FYNNEI.

The CDR3 sequence is CASSVVSGGAWNEQFF. The CDR3, as DNA: TGTGCCAGCAGCGTAGTAAGCGGGGGGGCCTGGAATGAGCAGTTCTTC. The V call is TRBV9, the J call TRBJ2-1; 10 bases fit TRBD2. Germline V gene sequence: CDR1 SGDLS, CDR2 YYNGEE. V shed 0 bases, J shed 7 bases, and the junction held 7 bases outside the gene matches. This CDR3 is 16 amino acids long.

This chain uses TRBV11-2 with TRBJ2-1; tentative D call: TRBD2 (6 bases). V shed 5 bases and J shed 6 bases, with 20 bases lying between them. CDR3 length: 16 amino acids. In germline, CDR1 is SGHAT, CDR2 FQNNGV. CDR3 bases: TGTGCCAGCAGCCCGACCCCGGGGGAGGCTCGCAATGAGCAGTTCTTC. This translates into CASSPTPGEARNEQFF.

V and J are TRBV6-5 and TRBJ1-4; a possible D gene is TRBD1 (6 bases). The CDR3 is 14 amino acids. Per the germline V gene, CDR1 is MNHEY and CDR2 is SVGAGI. The germline V and J ends were trimmed by 6 bases and 5 bases, with 13 bases remaining between them. CDR3 loop: CASRSVQGNEKLFF. In nucleotides, the CDR3 is TGTGCCAGCAGGTCTGTGCAGGGGAATGAAAAACTGTTTTTT.

The V call is TRBV19, the J call TRBJ1-5, with TRBD1 matching 7 bases. Per germline, CDR1 LNHDA and CDR2 SQIVND (reference sequence). This CDR3 is 17 amino acids long. After removal of 4 bases from V and 2 bases from J, the junction contained 11 bases not matched to a gene. This CDR3 is CASSTILQGRRNQPQHF. The CDR3 DNA follows: TGTGCCAGTAGTACCATCCTACAGGGGAGGCGCAATCAGCCCCAGCATTTT.

The V call is TRBV4-2, the J call TRBJ1-1; D is perhaps TRBD1 (5 bases). V shed 0 bases and J shed 5 bases, with 13 bases lying between them. CDR3 length: 15 residues. CDR1 is LGHNA, CDR2 YNFKEQ, per germline. CDR3: CASSQDHRGETEAFF. The CDR3 nucleotides are TGTGCCAGCAGCCAAGATCACCGGGGGGAAACTGAAGCTTTCTTT.

The rearrangement links TRBV11-2 to TRBJ2-7; D unclear. CDR3 length equals 14 residues. Trimming stripped 1 base from V and 7 bases from J, with 14 bases between. The germline V gene encodes CDR1 SGHAT and CDR2 FQNNGV. The CDR3 sequence: CASSLGGSVWEQYF. In nucleotides, the CDR3 is TGTGCCAGCAGCTTAGGCGGCAGTGTGTGGGAGCAGTACTTC.

The gene calls are TRBV24-1 and TRBJ2-5; TRBD1 matches at 7 bases. The trim removed 4 bases at V and 5 bases at J, leaving 6 bases unmatched. This CDR3 contains 14 residues. CDR1 and CDR2 from the germline V gene are KGHDR and SFDVKD. In DNA form, the CDR3 reads TGTGCCACCAGTGACCGACAGGGTAGGGAGACCCAGTACTTC. As protein: CATSDRQGRETQYF.

The chain recombines TRBV10-3 with TRBJ1-1; D is perhaps TRBD1 (5 bases). CDR3 length: 12 amino acids. The germline V gene has CDR1 ENHRY and CDR2 SYGVKD. V was shortened by 0 bases and J by 7 bases, with 6 bases between the two germline ends. The CDR3 loop reads CAISESGVEAFF. Written as DNA, the CDR3 is TGTGCCATCAGTGAGTCGGGGGTTGAAGCTTTCTTT.

The CDR3 coding sequence is TGTGCCAGCAGCCTAATTACAGGATTGAGTTCACCCCTCCACTTT. It yields the protein CASSLITGLSSPLHF. The V and J genes are TRBV28 and TRBJ1-6; D may be TRBD1 (5 bases). Per germline, CDR1 MDHEN and CDR2 SYDVKM. This CDR3 region has 15 residues. Between the trimmed V and J ends, which lost 6 bases and 9 bases, there was a span of 18 bases. The variable domain in full, with the rest retrieved from reference TRBV28 and TRBJ1-6, is DVKVTQSSRYLVKRTGEKVFLECVQDMDHENMFWYRQDPGLGLRLIYFSYDVKMKEKGDIPEGYSVSREKKERFSLILESASTNQTSMYLCASSLITGLSSPLHFGNGTRLTVT.

The chain carries TRBV12-3 or TRBV12-4 and TRBJ1-1, with a tentative D call TRBD1 (6 bases). The CDR3 has 12 amino acids. V was cut by 8 bases and J by 10 bases, with 17 bases left in between. The CDR3 sequence: CASCLGGDAAFF. CDR3 nucleotide sequence: TGTGCCAGCTGCCTGGGGGGCGACGCAGCTTTCTTT.

The chain is built from TRBV28 and TRBJ1-3; D is ambiguous. This CDR3 contains 13 residues. Trimming took 10 bases from V and 0 from J, leaving 10 bases between them. Germline CDR1 and CDR2: MDHEN and SYDVKM. Here the CDR3 reads CATGLPSGNTIYF. CDR3 in DNA: TGTGCCACCGGACTTCCCTCTGGAAACACCATATATTTT.

The chain is built from TRBV7-2 and TRBJ1-4; TRBD1 is a possible D gene (6 bases). CDR1 and CDR2 (germline): SGHTA, FQGNSA. The CDR3 consists of 15 residues. V dropped 3 bases and J dropped 6 bases, with 14 bases sitting between them. The CDR3 protein is CASSFVGAAYEKLFF. The DNA of the CDR3 is TGTGCCAGCAGCTTTGTGGGGGCAGCTTATGAAAAACTGTTTTTT.

The V gene is TRBV27, the J gene TRBJ1-6, with TRBD1 matching 8 bases. This CDR3 region has 14 residues. After removal of 5 bases from V and 7 bases from J, the junction contained 4 bases not matched to a gene. CDR1 and CDR2 from the germline V gene are MNHEY and SMNVEV (reference sequence). The CDR3 loop reads CASSPRTGNSPLHF. The CDR3 DNA reads as TGTGCCAGCAGTCCGAGGACAGGGAATTCACCCCTCCACTTT.

This chain uses TRBV19 with TRBJ2-3; no clear D. Trimming took 5 bases from V and 9 from J, leaving 15 bases between them. The germline V gene encodes CDR1 LNHDA and CDR2 SQIVND (reference sequence). The CDR3 loop spans 13 amino acids. CDR3: CASSLSTFLTQYF. The CDR3 bases are TGTGCCAGTAGTTTAAGTACCTTTTTAACGCAGTATTTT.

The V and J genes are TRBV3-1 (or the pseudogene TRBV3-2) and TRBJ1-4, with 7 nucleotides matching TRBD1. Germline V gene data show CDR1 as LGHDT and CDR2 as YNNKEL (reference sequence). This CDR3 is 14 amino acids long. The trim removed 2 bases at V and 8 bases at J, leaving 5 bases unmatched. The CDR3 reads CASSQNYRGEKLFF. In DNA, the CDR3 is TGTGCCAGCAGCCAAAATTACAGGGGCGAAAAACTGTTTTTT.

This chain connects TRBV19 to TRBJ2-3; D is unresolved. This CDR3 is 14 amino acids long. The V gene lost 1 base and the J gene lost 6 bases, with 11 bases spanning the gap. The germline V gene encodes CDR1 LNHDA and CDR2 SQIVND (reference sequence). CDR3: CASSIGRRPDTQYF. CDR3 sequence (DNA): TGTGCCAGTAGTATAGGCAGGCGGCCCGATACGCAGTATTTT.

The rearrangement uses TRBV5-1 and TRBJ1-1; D is perhaps TRBD1 (5 bases). The germline V and J ends were trimmed by 4 bases and 3 bases, with 22 bases remaining between them. Germline assignment: CDR1 SGHRS and CDR2 YFSETQ. The CDR3 runs to 17 residues. Here the CDR3 reads CASSVTSGTTRDTEAFF. CDR3 nucleotides: TGCGCCAGCAGCGTTACCTCCGGGACTACGAGGGACACTGAAGCTTTCTTT. The variable domain in full, completed from reference TRBV5-1 and TRBJ1-1, reads KAGVTQTPRYLIKTRGQQVTLSCSPISGHRSVSWYQQTPGQGLQFLFEYFSETQRNKGNFPGRFSGRQFSNSRSEMNVSTLELGDSALYLCASSVTSGTTRDTEAFFGQGTRLTVV.

The V and J genes are TRBV5-1 and TRBJ2-1, with unresolved D. Germline-derived CDR1 and CDR2 are SGHRS and YFSETQ. The CDR3 contains 13 residues. V lost 4 bases to trimming and J lost 6 bases, with 11 bases between them. The CDR3 reads CASSAEIGNEQFF. The CDR3 DNA sequence: TGCGCCAGCAGCGCAGAAATTGGCAATGAGCAGTTCTTC.

The rearrangement uses TRBV2 and TRBJ2-7; unclear D gene. This CDR3 is 10 amino acids long. Per germline, CDR1 SNHLY and CDR2 FYNNEI. V lost 6 bases and J lost 4, with 4 bases in between. The CDR3, as DNA: TGTGCCAGCAGGAAATACGAGCAGTACTTC. Translated, it gives CASRKYEQYF.

The genes are TRBV4-1 and TRBJ2-1; 8 bases align to TRBD2. Germline CDR1 is MGHRA and CDR2 is YSYEKL. Trimming removed 1 base from V and 10 bases from J; junction bases left unmatched: 9. This CDR3 comprises 15 residues. The DNA of the CDR3 is TGCGCCAGCAGCCAAGGGACTAGCTCATTAGGGGAGCAGTTCTTC. Protein product: CASSQGTSSLGEQFF.

V usage is TRBV30 and J usage is TRBJ1-1, with 8 bases aligning to TRBD1. Germline CDR1 is GTSNPN and CDR2 is SVGIG (reference sequence). Trimming took 1 base from V and 4 from J; bases not matched to a gene: 11. The CDR3 has 16 residues. DNA of the CDR3: TGTGCCTGGAGTGCCCGTCTCGACAGGGGAAGCACTGAAGCTTTCTTT. The encoded protein is CAWSARLDRGSTEAFF.

The rearrangement joins TRBV19 to TRBJ1-2, with D unclear. From germline, CDR1 is LNHDA and CDR2 SQIVND (reference sequence). The CDR3 is made up of 15 amino acids. Trimming shortened V by 0 bases and J by 5 bases, and 13 bases separated the two germline ends. The chain's CDR3 is CASSIEGLDFYGYTF. Written as DNA, the CDR3 is TGTGCCAGTAGTATAGAAGGTCTCGATTTTTATGGCTACACCTTC.

The chain employs TRBV19 and TRBJ1-4; D uncertain. Trimming pared 5 bases from V and 8 bases from J, leaving 12 bases between. CDR3 length: 13 amino acids. Germline V gene lookup returns CDR1 LNHDA and CDR2 SQIVND (reference sequence). The DNA for the CDR3 is TGTGCCAGTAGTCCGTCGCCACCGGAAAAACTGTTTTTT. Residues: CASSPSPPEKLFF.

In its sample, this clone was seen a few times. The rearrangement uses TRBV28 and TRBJ1-2; the D is unclear. Trimming took off 8 bases at V and 4 bases at J, with 23 bases between the two ends. This CDR3 is built from 16 residues. Per germline, CDR1 MDHEN and CDR2 SYDVKM. CDR3 bases: TGTGCCAGCGACGTGGGTCCGGCGAGGGAAGGCTATGGCTACACCTTC. Amino acid sequence: CASDVGPAREGYGYTF.